The 2 T cell receptor beta chains below come from one sample, sequenced in a study of identical twins. Using its own MiXCR run on the 5' RACE reads, TCRdb lists one record per CDR3 protein. The sample holds around 670,000 distinct CDR3 sequences, around 6.1% seen once. Sequencing input: naive T cells sorted from blood. Receptors were obtained from a man aged 18 to 29 in good health.

This clonotype was recorded many times. V and J are TRBV25-1 and TRBJ2-5; D could derive from TRBD1 or TRBD2 (5 bases each). The CDR3 loop spans 15 amino acids. Trimming stripped 1 base from V and 5 bases from J, with 14 bases between. Germline V gene data show CDR1 as MGHDK and CDR2 as SYGVNS. The DNA for the CDR3 is TGTGCCAGCAGTGAATCGCGAGGGGATGGGGAGACCCAGTACTTC. It codes for CASSESRGDGETQYF.

The chain links TRBV5-4 to TRBJ2-7; possibly TRBD2 for D (5 bases). Germline V gene sequence: CDR1 SGHNT, CDR2 YYREEE (reference sequence). There are 15 residues in the CDR3. V gave up 2 bases and J gave up 3 bases, with 15 bases separating them. The DNA of the CDR3 is TGTGCCAGCAGCTTCCGTTTCGGGGAGATCTACGAGCAGTACTTC. Protein: CASSFRFGEIYEQYF. Combining the CDR3 with reference TRBV5-4 and TRBJ2-7 gives the whole variable domain ETGVTQSPTHLIKTRGQQVTLRCSSQSGHNTVSWYQQALGQGPQFIFQYYREEENGRGNFPPRFSGLQFPNYSSELNVNALELDDSALYLCASSFRFGEIYEQYFGPGTRLTVT.